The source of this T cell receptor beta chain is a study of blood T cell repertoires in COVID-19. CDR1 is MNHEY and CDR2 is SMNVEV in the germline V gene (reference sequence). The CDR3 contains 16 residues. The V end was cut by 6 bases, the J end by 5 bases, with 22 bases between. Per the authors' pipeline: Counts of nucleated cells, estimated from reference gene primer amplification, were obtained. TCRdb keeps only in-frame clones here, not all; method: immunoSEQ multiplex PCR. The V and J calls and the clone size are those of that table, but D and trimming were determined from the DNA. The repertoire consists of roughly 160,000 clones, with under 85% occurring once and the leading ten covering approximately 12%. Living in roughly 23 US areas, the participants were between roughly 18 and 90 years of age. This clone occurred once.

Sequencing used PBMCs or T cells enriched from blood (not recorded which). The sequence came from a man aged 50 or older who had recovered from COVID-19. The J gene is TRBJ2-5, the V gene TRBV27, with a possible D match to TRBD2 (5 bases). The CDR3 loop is CASRLGNGNLGETQYF. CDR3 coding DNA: TGTGCCAGCAGACTAGGGAACGGTAATCTTGGCGAGACCCAGTACTTC.